The TCR beta chain described here comes from a study of T cell responses to AZD1222 COVID-19 vaccine. Study summary: Both about-4-week and about-12-week second-dose recipients were combined. Study-wide results and limits: None of the repertoires were sampled until the peak T cell response had passed. Donors were largely white British and mainly female; clonal diversity was possibly underestimated.

The table came from immunoSEQ multiplex PCR; TCRdb's copy has only in-frame clones and leaves some out. Of 150,000 to 200,000 clones in the sample, over 90% were seen once. The germline gives CDR1 ENHRY, CDR2 SYGVKD. The V gene lost 3 bases and the J gene lost 7 bases, with 10 bases spanning the gap. CDR3 length: 13 residues. For this clone: As yet, its antigen is unknown.

The input for sequencing was peripheral blood, taken on day 0 of AZD1222 vaccination. The chain carries TRBV10-3 and TRBJ1-5, with D perhaps TRBD1 (5 bases). This sequence originates from an adult in good health. The DNA for the CDR3 is TGTGCCATCAGTGACCTGGGGGACCAGCCCCAGCATTTT. This sequence encodes CAISDLGDQPQHF.